This paragraph covers one TCR beta chain sequence. Its antigen is not identified. This CDR3 has 16 amino acids. V trimming: 4 bases; J trimming: 4 bases; junction bases outside the gene matches: 11. Germline V gives CDR1 MNHEY, CDR2 SMNVEV (reference sequence). The entry originates in a study of shared clonotypes between healthy human individuals. In replicate PCRs of sorted subsets, around 0.2 ug DNA, roughly 31,000 T cell genomes, was used. Sequenced by immunoSEQ multiplex PCR; TCRdb stores in-frame clones only, minus some. Of about 2 million clones listed, roughly 95% were seen once; the top ten hold under 1.5%. Naive CD8 cells were CD45RO-negative, positively selected for CCR7, excluding terminally differentiated effector memory CD45RA+ cells. General study findings and limits: Among non-shared clonotypes, generation probabilities were lower than among those shared by all four donors. Limitation of the genetic and exposure-history diversity represented came from the few donors. An anticipated effect of sequencing depth on clonotype sharing among donors was recognized.

Sequencing used naive CD8+ T cells sorted from blood. The receptor comes from a young man in good health. The chain couples TRBV27 to TRBJ2-5; TRBD1 aligns across 8 bases. DNA for the CDR3: TGTGCCAGCAGTTCAGACTCGACAGGGGTGGCAGAGACCCAGTACTTC. Translating it yields CASSSDSTGVAETQYF.